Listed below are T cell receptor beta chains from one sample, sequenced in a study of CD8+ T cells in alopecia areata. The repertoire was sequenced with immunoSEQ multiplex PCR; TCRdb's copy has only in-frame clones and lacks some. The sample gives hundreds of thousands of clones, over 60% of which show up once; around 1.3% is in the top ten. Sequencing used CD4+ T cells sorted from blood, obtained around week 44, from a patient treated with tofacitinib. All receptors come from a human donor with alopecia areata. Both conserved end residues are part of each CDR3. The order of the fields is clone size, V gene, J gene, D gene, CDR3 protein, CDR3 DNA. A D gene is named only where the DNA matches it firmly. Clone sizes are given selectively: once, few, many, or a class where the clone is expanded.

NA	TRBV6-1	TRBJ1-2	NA	CASSEDGPRAYGYTF	TGTGCCAGCAGTGAAGACGGACCCCGAGCCTATGGCTACACCTTC
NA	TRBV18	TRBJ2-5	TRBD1	CASSPGQIQETQYF	TGTGCCAGCTCACCGGGACAGATCCAAGAGACCCAGTACTTC
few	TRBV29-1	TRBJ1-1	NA	CSVRGTTEAFF	TGCAGCGTTCGGGGGACGACTGAAGCTTTCTTT
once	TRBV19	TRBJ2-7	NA	CASTERGSYEQYF	TGTGCCAGTACGGAGAGAGGCTCCTACGAGCAGTACTTC
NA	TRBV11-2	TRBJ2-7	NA	CASSAGFSDEQYF	TGTGCCAGCAGCGCAGGTTTTAGCGACGAGCAGTACTTC
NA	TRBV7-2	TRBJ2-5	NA	CASSVEGGTNYF	TGTGCCAGCAGCGTGGAGGGGGGGACCAATTACTTC
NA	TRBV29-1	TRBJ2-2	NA	CSVDVGLANTGELFF	TGCAGCGTTGATGTTGGTCTCGCGAACACCGGGGAGCTGTTTTTT
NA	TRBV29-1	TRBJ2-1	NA	CSVDPGNSYNEQFF	TGCAGCGTTGATCCAGGGAACTCCTACAATGAGCAGTTCTTC
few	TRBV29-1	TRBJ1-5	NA	CSVREGGAGQPQHF	TGCAGCGTCCGTGAGGGGGGGGCTGGTCAGCCCCAGCATTTT
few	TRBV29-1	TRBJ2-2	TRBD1	CSVRDRLNTGELFF	TGCAGCGTTCGGGACAGGCTGAACACCGGGGAGCTGTTTTTT
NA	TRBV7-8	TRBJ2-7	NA	CASSPGERISYEQYF	TGTGCCAGCAGCCCGGGGGAGCGGATCTCCTACGAGCAGTACTTC
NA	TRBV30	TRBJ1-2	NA	CAWSSQGNYGYTF	TGTGCCTGGAGTTCGCAGGGAAACTATGGCTACACCTTC
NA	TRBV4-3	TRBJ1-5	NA	CASSPSLGVNQPQHF	TGCGCCAGCAGCCCATCCCTTGGGGTAAATCAGCCCCAGCATTTT
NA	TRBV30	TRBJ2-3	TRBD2	CALEAGGDTQYF	TGTGCTTTAGAAGCGGGGGGAGATACGCAGTATTTT
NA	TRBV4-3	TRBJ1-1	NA	CASSPGFGIMAFF	TGCGCCAGCAGCCCCGGGTTCGGTATCATGGCTTTCTTT
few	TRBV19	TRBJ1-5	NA	CASSIDTGLGQPQHF	TGTGCCAGTAGTATAGACACAGGTTTAGGACAGCCCCAGCATTTT
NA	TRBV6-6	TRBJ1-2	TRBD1	CASSPRDRGLRTF	TGTGCCAGCAGCCCTCGGGACAGGGGCCTTAGGACCTTC
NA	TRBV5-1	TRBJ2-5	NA	CASSSRETQYF	TGCGCCAGCAGCTCTCGGGAGACCCAGTACTTC
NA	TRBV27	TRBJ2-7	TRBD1	CASSLSVAGGSYEQYF	TGTGCCAGCAGTTTATCGGTAGCAGGGGGCTCATACGAGCAGTACTTC
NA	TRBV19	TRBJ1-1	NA	CASKRVDLNTEAFF	TGTGCCAGTAAAAGGGTTGATTTGAACACTGAAGCTTTCTTT
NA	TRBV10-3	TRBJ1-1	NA	CAIRGQGTEAFF	TGTGCCATCAGGGGGCAGGGGACTGAAGCTTTCTTT
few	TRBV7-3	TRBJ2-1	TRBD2	CASSPAGGIHNEQFF	TGTGCCAGCAGCCCAGCGGGGGGCATACACAATGAGCAGTTCTTC
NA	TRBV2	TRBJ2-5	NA	CASSTPTGPRLKETQYF	TGTGCCAGCTCTACCCCCACAGGACCTCGCCTGAAAGAGACCCAGTACTTC
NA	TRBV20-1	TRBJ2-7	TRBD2	CTVRGGHEQYF	TGCACTGTGCGGGGGGGCCACGAGCAGTACTTC
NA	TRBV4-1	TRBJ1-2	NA	CASSHVGDHYGYTF	TGCGCCAGCAGCCATGTAGGGGACCACTATGGCTACACCTTC
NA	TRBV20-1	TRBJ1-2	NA	CSARVENGYTF	TGCAGTGCTAGGGTCGAAAATGGCTACACCTTC
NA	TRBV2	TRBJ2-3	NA	CATKITDTQYF	TGTGCCACCAAGATCACAGATACGCAGTATTTT
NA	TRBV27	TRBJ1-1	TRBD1	CASSLWARGLPRAFF	TGTGCCAGCAGTTTATGGGCCAGGGGGCTCCCACGGGCTTTCTTT
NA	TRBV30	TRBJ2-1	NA	CAFIGYNEQFF	TGTGCCTTCATAGGGTACAATGAGCAGTTCTTC
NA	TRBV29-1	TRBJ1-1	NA	CSVELSMNTEAFF	TGCAGCGTTGAACTTTCGATGAACACTGAAGCTTTCTTT
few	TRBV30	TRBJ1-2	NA	CAWSVESPLAF	TGTGCCTGGAGTGTAGAGTCACCCCTCGCGTTC
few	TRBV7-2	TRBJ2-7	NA	CASSLIGRGVIYEQYF	TGTGCCAGCAGCTTAATTGGTAGGGGGGTGATCTACGAGCAGTACTTC
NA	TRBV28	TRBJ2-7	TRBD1	CASSSQPGQGAHEQYF	TGTGCCAGCAGTTCCCAACCAGGGCAGGGGGCCCACGAGCAGTACTTC
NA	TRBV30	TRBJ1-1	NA	CAWSVVTGNTEAFF	TGTGCCTGGAGTGTGGTGACAGGGAACACTGAAGCTTTCTTT
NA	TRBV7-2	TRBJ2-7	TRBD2	CASSRTSGYEQYF	TGTGCCAGCTCAAGGACTAGCGGATACGAGCAGTACTTC
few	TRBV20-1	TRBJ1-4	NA	CSARGPGTSFF	TGCAGTGCTAGAGGACCAGGGACCTCGTTTTTT
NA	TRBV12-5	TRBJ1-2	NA	CASGLGAAHYGYTF	TGTGCTAGTGGTTTGGGGGCAGCGCACTATGGCTACACCTTC
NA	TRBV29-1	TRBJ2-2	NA	CSVDAGNTGELFF	TGCAGCGTTGATGCAGGGAACACCGGGGAGCTGTTTTTT
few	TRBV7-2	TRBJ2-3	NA	CASSLDYHPTDTQYF	TGTGCCAGCAGCTTGGACTACCACCCCACAGATACGCAGTATTTT
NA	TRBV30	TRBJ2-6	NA	CAWSVFSNSGANVLTF	TGTGCCTGGAGTGTATTCTCAAATTCCGGGGCCAACGTCCTGACTTTC
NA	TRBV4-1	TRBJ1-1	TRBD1	CASSQADRENTEAFF	TGCGCCAGCAGCCAAGCGGACAGGGAGAACACTGAAGCTTTCTTT
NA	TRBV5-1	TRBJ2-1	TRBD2	CASSSSGGTYNEQFF	TGCGCCAGCAGCTCAAGCGGGGGGACCTACAATGAGCAGTTCTTC
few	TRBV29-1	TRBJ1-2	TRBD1	CSVNTGAGGYTF	TGCAGCGTTAATACAGGGGCGGGAGGCTACACCTTC
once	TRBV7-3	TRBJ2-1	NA	CASSPVGSSYNEQFF	TGTGCCAGCAGTCCGGTTGGAAGCTCCTACAATGAGCAGTTCTTC
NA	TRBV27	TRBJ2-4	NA	CASSFGQGNIQYF	TGTGCCAGCAGTTTCGGCCAGGGGAACATTCAGTACTTC
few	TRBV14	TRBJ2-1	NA	CASSLPGTGRNEQFF	TGTGCCAGCAGCCTTCCCGGGACCGGTCGTAATGAGCAGTTCTTC
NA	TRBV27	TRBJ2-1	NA	CASSYRGYNEQFF	TGTGCCAGCAGTTACCGGGGCTACAATGAGCAGTTCTTC
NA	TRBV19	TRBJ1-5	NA	CASNLGVQPQHF	TGTGCCAGTAATTTGGGGGTTCAGCCCCAGCATTTT
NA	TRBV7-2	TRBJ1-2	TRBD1	CASSSGRDSYGYTF	TGTGCCAGCAGTTCTGGCCGGGACAGCTATGGCTACACCTTC
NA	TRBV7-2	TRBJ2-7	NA	CASSPQGYGDEQYF	TGTGCCAGCAGCCCGCAGGGTTACGGTGACGAGCAGTACTTC
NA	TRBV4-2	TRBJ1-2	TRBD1	CASSQDAGTGDYGYTF	TGTGCCAGCAGCCAAGATGCAGGGACAGGGGACTATGGCTACACCTTC
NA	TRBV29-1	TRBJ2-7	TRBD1	CSAGDRAYEQYF	TGCAGCGCTGGGGACAGGGCCTACGAGCAGTACTTC
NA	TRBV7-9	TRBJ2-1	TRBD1	CASSLDRGLNNEQFF	TGTGCCAGCAGCTTGGACAGGGGGCTAAACAATGAGCAGTTCTTC
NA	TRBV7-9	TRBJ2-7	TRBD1	CASSKSGQGYEQYF	TGTGCCAGCAGCAAATCGGGACAGGGCTACGAGCAGTACTTC